This T cell receptor (beta chain) emerged from a study of T cells in Graves' hyperthyroidism and ophthalmopathy. Study-level points and caveats: Ophthalmopathy prediction by the model preceded onset by a median about 6 months.

There are 16 residues in the CDR3. Trimming stripped 2 bases from V and 0 bases from J, with 11 bases between. Germline values: CDR1 KGHDR, CDR2 SFDVKD. This clonotype was picked up many times. Its antigen is as yet unknown. Stable hyperthyroidism: no ophthalmopathy progression over 18 months of follow-up. Among the patients, aged 18 to 65, hyperthyroidism was newly diagnosed and had lasted under 2 months. Every diagnosis used clinical symptoms, serum thyroxine and TRAb, thyroid ultrasound and orbital computed tomography. The investigators amplified TCR beta CDR3 regions from RNA transcripts. Using the HTBI primer set, a first-round RT-PCR was run on the TCR CDR3. TCRdb processed the multiplex PCR reads anew with MiXCR; each CDR3 protein has one entry. The sample consists of 700,000 or so distinct CDR3 sequences, roughly 15% of them appearing once.

This TCR was recovered from a young man with Graves' hyperthyroidism. Source material: blood. V is TRBV24-1 and J is TRBJ2-3, with D perhaps being TRBD1 or TRBD2 (5 bases each). The CDR3: CATSDSGPPSTDTQYF. As DNA, the CDR3 is TGTGCCACCAGTGATTCGGGACCCCCTAGCACAGATACGCAGTATTTT.